These 6 T cell receptor beta chains were sequenced from one sample in a study of T cell repertoires in cytomegalovirus infection. TCRdb reprocessed the reads via MiXCR and lists one record per CDR3 protein. Of roughly 760,000 distinct CDR3 sequences listed, 35% to 45% are singletons. Sequenced material: PBMCs. The receptor set was obtained from a human donor in good health (CMV status not recorded). Some clones in this sample may be carry-over from other donors' samples.

The rearrangement joins TRBV20-1 to TRBJ2-2; 9 bases fit TRBD1. CDR1 DFQATT and CDR2 SNEGSKA come from the germline V gene (reference sequence). The CDR3 totals 16 residues. V dropped 0 bases and J dropped 5; count of bases not matched to a gene: 7. CDR3 in amino acids: CSARDPTGGETGELFF. CDR3 DNA sequence: TGCAGTGCTAGAGATCCCACAGGGGGCGAAACCGGGGAGCTGTTTTTT.

The chain links TRBV30 to TRBJ2-7, with D possibly matching TRBD2 (5 bases). The length of the CDR3 is 17 residues. Trimming left V 0 bases short and J 6 bases short, with 24 bases between. Per the germline V gene, CDR1 is GTSNPN and CDR2 is SVGIG (reference sequence). Written as DNA, the CDR3 is TGTGCCTGGAGTGTATCCCCCGACATCCCGTGGGCGGGCGAGCAGTACTTC. Translation: CAWSVSPDIPWAGEQYF.

A few counts support this clonotype. CDR3 loop: CASGPRANQPQHF. CDR3 DNA sequence: TGTGCCAGCGGACCAAGAGCGAATCAGCCCCAGCATTTT. V and J are TRBV12-3 or TRBV12-4 and TRBJ1-5; D not resolved. The CDR3 is made up of 13 amino acids. Trimming pared 8 bases from V and 4 bases from J, leaving 12 bases between.

This clonotype was seen a handful of times. V and J are TRBV19 and TRBJ1-4; no clear D gene. Trimming removed 5 bases at V and 8 bases at J, with 21 bases between. The CDR3 covers 16 residues. CDR1 LNHDA and CDR2 SQIVND come from the germline V gene (reference sequence). The CDR3 region has the DNA TGTGCCAGTAGTCCATTCTCCTGGCCACAGCAGGAAAAACTGTTTTTT. As protein: CASSPFSWPQQEKLFF.

This clonotype appeared a few times. The gene calls are TRBV10-3 and TRBJ1-2, with a weak D call TRBD1 (5 bases). Trimming shortened V by 4 bases and J by 4 bases, and 10 bases separated the two germline ends. From germline, CDR1 is ENHRY and CDR2 SYGVKD. The CDR3 totals 13 residues. The CDR3 reads CAISGGARYGYTF. The CDR3, as DNA: TGTGCCATCAGTGGGGGCGCCCGCTATGGCTACACCTTC.

This chain uses TRBV20-1 with TRBJ2-1; 10 positions match TRBD2. The CDR3 has 14 amino acids. Per the germline V gene, CDR1 is DFQATT and CDR2 is SNEGSKA (reference sequence). Trimming removed 4 bases from V and 5 bases from J; junction bases left unmatched: 5. DNA of the CDR3: TGCAGTGCTAATAGCGGGAGGAGAAACAATGAGCAGTTCTTC. Translated, it gives CSANSGRRNNEQFF.